This T cell receptor (beta chain) appears in the sequencing data of a study of control samples from healthy donors and cancer patients. The repertoire was sequenced with immunoSEQ multiplex PCR; TCRdb's copy has only in-frame clones and lacks some. The sample has 110,000 or so clones, about nine tenths seen once; the top ten hold 4% to 4.5%. Input material: blood. The clonotype originates from a human donor in good health. The donor label of this sample is uncertain.

The DNA of the CDR3 is TGTGCCAGCAGCTTCAGGGGCGGCACTGAAGCTTTCTTT. Translated: CASSFRGGTEAFF. This sequence joins TRBV28 and TRBJ1-1, with D possibly TRBD1 on 6 matching bases. V was clipped by 6 bases and J by 4 bases, with 12 bases between them. Germline loops: CDR1 MDHEN, CDR2 SYDVKM. The CDR3 has 13 residues.